This T cell receptor (beta chain) was sequenced during a study of blood T cell repertoires in COVID-19. For the study at large: Spain, Italy and the United States supplied samples that represented acute and convalescent COVID-19. PBMCs, B-cell-depleted T cells, or T cells were the source of the cDNA or gDNA that made up the material.

Germline CDR1 and CDR2: GTSNPN and SVGIG (reference sequence). The V gene end was trimmed by 1 base and the J gene end by 4 bases; junction bases not matched to a gene: 2. This CDR3 region has 14 residues. Per the original data handling: Counts of nucleated cells, estimated from reference gene primer amplification, were obtained. Some clones are missing from TCRdb's copy, which holds only in-frame ones; the method was immunoSEQ multiplex PCR. V and J calls and clone size are copied from that table; D and trimming were computed from the DNA. The data contain roughly 180,000 clones, 84% of them singletons.

The sequenced sample consisted of peripheral blood. The sequence came from a human donor in a cohort sampled during active COVID-19. The chain uses TRBV30 and TRBJ2-1, with 9 bases fitting TRBD2. The CDR3 region is CAWSASGVYNEQFF. The CDR3 coding sequence is TGTGCCTGGAGTGCTAGCGGGGTATACAATGAGCAGTTCTTC.